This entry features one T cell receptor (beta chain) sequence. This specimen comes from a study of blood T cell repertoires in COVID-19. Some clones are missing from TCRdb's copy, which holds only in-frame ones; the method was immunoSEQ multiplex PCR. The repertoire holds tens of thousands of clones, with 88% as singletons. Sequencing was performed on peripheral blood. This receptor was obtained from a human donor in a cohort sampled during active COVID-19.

The CDR3 DNA sequence: TGTGCCAGCAGAGGGAGGGGCGCGGTCTTGTCTGGCTACACCTTC. Its translation: CASRGRGAVLSGYTF. V and J are TRBV5-6 and TRBJ1-2; maybe TRBD1 (5 bases). The germline CDR1 and CDR2 sequences are SGHDT and YYEEEE. The CDR3 is 15 residues long. The V end lost 5 bases, the J end lost 7 bases, and 21 bases lay between the germline ends.